This paragraph reports one TCR beta chain. The entry originates in a study of blood T cell repertoires in COVID-19. The CDR3 covers 14 residues. With 2 bases clipped from V and 6 bases from J, the junction kept 5 bases outside the gene matches. CDR1 and CDR2 (germline): SGHRS, YFSETQ. Sequenced by immunoSEQ multiplex PCR; TCRdb stores in-frame clones only, minus some. The sample includes some 510,000 clones, roughly 90% of them seen just once. The J gene is TRBJ2-3, the V gene TRBV5-1; 8 bases align to TRBD2. The sequenced sample consisted of PBMCs or T cells enriched from blood (not recorded which). This sequence originates from a woman in her 40s who had recovered from COVID-19. The CDR3 sequence: CASSLPGGSDTQYF. The CDR3 DNA reads TGCGCCAGCAGCTTACCGGGAGGGAGTGATACGCAGTATTTT. Variable domain in full (rest from reference TRBV5-1 and TRBJ2-3): KAGVTQTPRYLIKTRGQQVTLSCSPISGHRSVSWYQQTPGQGLQFLFEYFSETQRNKGNFPGRFSGRQFSNSRSEMNVSTLELGDSALYLCASSLPGGSDTQYFGPGTRLTVL.